This TCR beta chain was sequenced for a study of cytomegalovirus exposure and HLA in healthy donors. The PCR employed 60 Vbeta primers together with 13 Jbeta primers. Generated by immunoSEQ multiplex PCR, the TCRdb table keeps only in-frame clones and is missing some. The repertoire holds some 150,000 clones, with roughly four fifths as singletons. Overall study results and limits: It was shown in a later analysis that HLA-associated TCR beta chains were more clonally expanded than other, equally common chains.

This clone was counted between two and nine times. Its antigen remains unknown. Specimen: PBMCs. The clonotype was recovered from a woman between 50 and 59 years old in good health and CMV-seronegative.

The DNA of the CDR3 is TGCGCCAGCAGCTTCCGGACAGGGGTAAACGAGCAGTACTTC. Residues: CASSFRTGVNEQYF. The gene calls are TRBV5-1 and TRBJ2-7, with 9 bases lining up with TRBD1. J lost 5 bases, V lost 2 bases, and 5 bases had no gene match. Looked up from germline, CDR1 is SGHRS and CDR2 is YFSETQ. The CDR3 is 14 amino acids.